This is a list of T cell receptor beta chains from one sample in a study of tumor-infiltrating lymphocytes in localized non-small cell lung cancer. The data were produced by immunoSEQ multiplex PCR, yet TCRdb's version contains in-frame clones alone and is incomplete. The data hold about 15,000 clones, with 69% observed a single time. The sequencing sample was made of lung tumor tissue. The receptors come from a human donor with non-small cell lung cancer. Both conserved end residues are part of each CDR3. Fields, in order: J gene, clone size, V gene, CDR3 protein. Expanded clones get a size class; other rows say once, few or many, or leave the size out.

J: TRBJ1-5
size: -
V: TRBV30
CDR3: CAWTNRQGQPQHF

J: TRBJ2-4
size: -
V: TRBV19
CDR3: CASSTWTGLTKNIQYF

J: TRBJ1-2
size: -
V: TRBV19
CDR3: CASSTSAAGKTAYGYTF

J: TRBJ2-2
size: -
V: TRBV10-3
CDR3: CAIKPTENTGELFF

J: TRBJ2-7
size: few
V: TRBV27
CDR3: CASSQTGASLPHEQYF

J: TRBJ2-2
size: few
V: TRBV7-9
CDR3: CASSGIGTGPIGELFF

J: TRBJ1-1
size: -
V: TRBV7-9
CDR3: CASNEQELEAFF

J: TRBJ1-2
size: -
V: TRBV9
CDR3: CASSVGGAGHINYGYTF

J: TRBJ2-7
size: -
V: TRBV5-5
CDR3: CASSYSRQSYEQYF

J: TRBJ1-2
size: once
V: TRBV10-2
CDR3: CASSESKLDGYTF

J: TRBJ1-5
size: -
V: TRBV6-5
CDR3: CASRNLGGDQPQHF

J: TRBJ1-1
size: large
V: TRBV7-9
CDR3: CASDTSFTGGVEAFF

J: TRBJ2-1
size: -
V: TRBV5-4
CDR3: CASSFTSGGEQFF

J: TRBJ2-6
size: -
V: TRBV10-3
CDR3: CAISATGRSGANVLTF

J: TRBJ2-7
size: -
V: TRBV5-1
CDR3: CASGPRDSYEQYF

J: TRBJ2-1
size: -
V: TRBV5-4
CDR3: CASTSGRRTQEQFF

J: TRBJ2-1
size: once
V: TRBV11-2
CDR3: CASSHPRTEQFF

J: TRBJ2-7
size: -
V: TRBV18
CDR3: CASSEDSLFSEQYF

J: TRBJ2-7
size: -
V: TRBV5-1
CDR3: CASSLERGTGAYEQYF

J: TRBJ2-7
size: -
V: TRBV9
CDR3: CASSVGGGGSYEQYF

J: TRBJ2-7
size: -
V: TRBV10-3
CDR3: CAISDSPGAGWPSYEQYF

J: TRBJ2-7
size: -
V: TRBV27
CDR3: CASSRTGPYEQYF

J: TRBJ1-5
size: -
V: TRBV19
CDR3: CASSIPGWDQPQHF

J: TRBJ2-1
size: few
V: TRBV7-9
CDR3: CASSLSGSSYNEQFF

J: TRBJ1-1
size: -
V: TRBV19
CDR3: CASGRGQDTEAFF

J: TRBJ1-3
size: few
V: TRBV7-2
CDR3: CASSLVNIKKPGNTIYF

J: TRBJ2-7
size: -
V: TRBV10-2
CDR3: CASSDRQGAYEQYF

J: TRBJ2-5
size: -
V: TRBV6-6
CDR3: CASRGDAGTQYF

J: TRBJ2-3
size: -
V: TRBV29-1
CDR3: CSALGGPSTDTQYF

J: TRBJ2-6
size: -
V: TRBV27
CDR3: CASSPTVGNSGANVLTF